The 7 T cell receptor beta chains below come from one sample, sequenced in a study of blood T cell repertoires in COVID-19. The protocol was immunoSEQ multiplex PCR, while the TCRdb copy is restricted to in-frame clones and leaves out a portion. The sample has about 240,000 clones, 82% seen once. Sequencing input: peripheral blood. The source of these receptors is a woman aged 60-70 years with active or convalescent COVID-19.

This chain uses TRBV6-2 or TRBV6-3 with TRBJ2-1; 10 nucleotides match TRBD1. Per the germline V gene, CDR1 is MNHEY and CDR2 is SVGEGT. J gave up 12 bases and V 5 bases, and 16 bases lay outside the gene matches. The length of the CDR3 is 16 residues. The CDR3 loop is CASSPSGTGVVRGQFF. CDR3 DNA: TGTGCCAGCAGTCCATCCGGGACAGGGGTCGTCCGTGGGCAGTTCTTC.

The CDR3 DNA sequence: TGCGCCACCACCCCGGGGCGGGGGGGGACGGAGACCCAGTACTTC. The encoded protein is CATTPGRGGTETQYF. This rearrangement joins TRBV5-1 to TRBJ2-5; 9 nucleotides match TRBD2. V trimming: 9 bases; J trimming: 5 bases; junction bases outside the gene matches: 14. CDR1 and CDR2 from the germline V gene are SGHRS and YFSETQ. This CDR3 has 15 amino acids.

The J gene is TRBJ1-1, the V gene TRBV7-2; 8 nucleotides agree with TRBD1. Germline assignment: CDR1 SGHTA and CDR2 FQGNSA. This CDR3 has 16 amino acids. Trimming cost V 2 bases and J 5 bases; bases outside gene matches: 10. CDR3 residues: CASSLQGARGGTEAFF. CDR3 nucleotides: TGTGCCAGCAGCTTACAGGGGGCGCGGGGTGGGACTGAAGCTTTCTTT.

This rearrangement joins TRBV5-4 to TRBJ2-6, with D perhaps matching TRBD2 (5 bases). Trimming cost V 3 bases and J 2 bases, with 12 bases left between them. This CDR3 comprises 16 residues. Germline CDR1 SGHNT, CDR2 YYREEE (reference sequence). This CDR3 is CASSSLASAGANVLTF. The CDR3 DNA sequence: TGTGCCAGCAGCTCATTAGCGTCCGCTGGGGCCAACGTCCTGACTTTC.

The genes are TRBV6-5 and TRBJ1-3; a possible D gene is TRBD1 (5 bases). There are 16 residues in the CDR3. Trimming shortened V by 0 bases and J by 0 bases, and 9 bases separated the two germline ends. Germline CDR1 MNHEY, CDR2 SVGAGI. This CDR3 is CASSYSDTPSGNTIYF. For the CDR3, the DNA is TGTGCCAGCAGTTACTCGGACACCCCCTCTGGAAACACCATATATTTT.

This chain connects TRBV19 to TRBJ2-5, with 8 bases matching TRBD1. Germline loops: CDR1 LNHDA, CDR2 SQIVND (reference sequence). CDR3 size: 16 residues. V was pared by 4 bases and J by 2 bases, with 9 bases of the junction left unmatched. CDR3 in amino acids: CASSTWGTGQQETQYF. CDR3 nucleotide sequence: TGTGCCAGTAGTACCTGGGGGACAGGACAGCAAGAGACCCAGTACTTC. The full variable domain, rest sourced from reference TRBV19 and TRBJ2-5, is DGGITQSPKYLFRKEGQNVTLSCEQNLNHDAMYWYRQDPGQGLRLIYYSQIVNDFQKGDIAEGYSVSREKKESFPLTVTSAQKNPTAFYLCASSTWGTGQQETQYFGPGTRLLVL.

V usage is TRBV28 and J usage is TRBJ2-7, with 7 nucleotides matching TRBD2. Germline CDR1 is MDHEN and CDR2 is SYDVKM. V trimming: 7 bases; J trimming: 4 bases; junction bases outside the gene matches: 4. This CDR3 comprises 12 residues. The CDR3 DNA reads TGTGCCAGCAAGGGAGGGAGGTACGAGCAGTACTTC. This encodes CASKGGRYEQYF.